This T cell receptor (beta chain) was identified during a study of PD-L1 blockade in urothelial cancer. As for the study in general: In the mid-2010s, patients got going on atezolizumab, taking 1,200 mg intravenously every 3 weeks. The authors examined blood 3 weeks (second dose) and 6 weeks after treatment start. When blood samples were assessed, the median T cell count was 141,255.

For each patient, 1 to 8 samples were obtained, pretreatment and on-treatment. This CDR3 contains 15 residues. Germline-derived CDR1 and CDR2 are KGHSH and LQKENI. The V segment lost 3 bases and the J segment 7 bases; nucleotides outside the gene matches: 1. Generated by immunoSEQ multiplex PCR, the TCRdb table keeps only in-frame clones and is missing some. The table has 70,000 or so clones, 84% seen once; the top ten hold 4% to 6%. The receptor was isolated from a man between 65 and 85 years old with urothelial cancer. Sequenced material: PBMCs, taken around atezolizumab (anti-PD-L1) treatment. The V gene is TRBV18, the J gene TRBJ2-1; 15 nucleotides line up with TRBD2. DNA of the CDR3: TGTGCCAGCTCACCCGGGACTAGCGGGAGGAATGAGCAGTTCTTC. Translation gives CASSPGTSGRNEQFF.